This TCR beta chain derives from a study of T cell changes during pregnancy in multiple sclerosis (dated by TCRdb to between 2018 and 2020). Regarding the complete study: Changes in the T cell repertoire over the course of pregnancy were examined in this study in women with multiple sclerosis.

A note on this clone: No cognate antigen has been identified for it. The sample holds no much larger clone one base away, and base qualities are not on file.

The CDR3, cysteine through phenylalanine, is 16 amino acids long. Only the CDR3 region is kept as DNA, spanning 48 bases read in frame from base 1. Trimming takes 4 bases from V and 4 bases from J, and the germline ends sit 18 bases apart. The CDR1 and CDR2 encoded by the germline V gene are MGHDK and SYGVNS. The protocol used for the library was the immunoSEQ multiplex PCR assay. Drawn from immuneACCESS, this table holds only the in-frame rearrangements with V and J called that TCRdb kept. Clones are partly lost; checked studies trace under half to an unresolved V gene and leave the rest unexplained. Here the sample has about 57,000 clones; just over 90% occur a single time. The ten most abundant clones make up about 0.21% of the sample.

The rearrangement joined TRBV25-1 to TRBJ2-3, with TRBD1 as a weak D call on 6 bases. The receptor was isolated from a female donor with multiple sclerosis, enrolled in a pregnancy study. The sequences come from CD4+ T cells from peripheral blood mononuclear cells, collected in the second trimester of pregnancy. At the DNA level, the sequence is TGTGCCAGCAGTGGAATGAGGGGGTCCGGGTCAGATACGCAGTATTTT. This sequence encodes CASSGMRGSGSDTQYF.